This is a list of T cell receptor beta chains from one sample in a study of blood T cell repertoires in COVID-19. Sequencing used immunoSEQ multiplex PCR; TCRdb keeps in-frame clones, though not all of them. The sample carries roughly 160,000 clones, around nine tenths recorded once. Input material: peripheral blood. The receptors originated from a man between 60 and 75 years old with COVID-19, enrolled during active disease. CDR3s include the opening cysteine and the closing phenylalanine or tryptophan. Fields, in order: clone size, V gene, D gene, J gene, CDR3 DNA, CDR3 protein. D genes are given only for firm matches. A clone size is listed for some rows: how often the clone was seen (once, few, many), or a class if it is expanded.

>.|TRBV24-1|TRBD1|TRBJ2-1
TGTGCCACCAGTGCCAAGGACAGGGGGCCCAACTCCTACAATGAGCAGTTCTTC
CATSAKDRGPNSYNEQFF
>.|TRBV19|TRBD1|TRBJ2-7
TGTGCCAGTAGTCGAGCCGGGACAGGGGGCTACGAGCAGTACTTC
CASSRAGTGGYEQYF
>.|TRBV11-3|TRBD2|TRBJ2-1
TGTGCCAGCAGCTTTGTCCTAGCGGGAGGGAATGAGCAGTTCTTC
CASSFVLAGGNEQFF
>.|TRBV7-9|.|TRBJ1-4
TGTGCCAGCAGCTTAGGGGGCCAAAGACTGTTTTTT
CASSLGGQRLFF
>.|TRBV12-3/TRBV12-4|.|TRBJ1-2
TGTGCCAGCAGATTCAGGGCTAACTATGGCTACACCTTC
CASRFRANYGYTF
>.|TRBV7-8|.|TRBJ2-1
TGTGCCAGCAGCTTAGTTATTAGCTCCTACAATGAGCAGTTCTTC
CASSLVISSYNEQFF
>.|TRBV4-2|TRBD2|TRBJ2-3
TGTGCCAGCAGCCAAGAAGTTAGCGGGGCCCCAGATACGCAGTATTTT
CASSQEVSGAPDTQYF
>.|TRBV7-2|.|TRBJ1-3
TGTGCCAGCAGCTTAGCGGGTCCGGAGAGAAACACCATATATTTT
CASSLAGPERNTIYF
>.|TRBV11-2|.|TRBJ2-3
TGTGCCAGCACCGATAGCGAGTTCACAGATACGCAGTATTTT
CASTDSEFTDTQYF
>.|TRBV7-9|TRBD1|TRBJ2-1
TGTGCCAGCAGCTTAAACATCGGGACAGCAGCTCGGAATGAGCAGTTCTTC
CASSLNIGTAARNEQFF
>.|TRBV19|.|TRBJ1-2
TGTGCCCTAAAAGCGGGGGCAAATGGCTACACCTTC
CALKAGANGYTF
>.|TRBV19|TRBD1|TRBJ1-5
TGTGCCAGTAGTACGACAGGGGACGGCAATCAGCCCCAGCATTTT
CASSTTGDGNQPQHF
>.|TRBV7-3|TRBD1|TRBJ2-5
TGTGCCAGCAGCTCCCAGGGGGCTTGGCAAGAGACCCAGTACTTC
CASSSQGAWQETQYF
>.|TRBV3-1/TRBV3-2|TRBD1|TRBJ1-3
TGTGCCAGCAGCCAGGGACAGTCTTACTCTGGAAACACCATATATTTT
CASSQGQSYSGNTIYF
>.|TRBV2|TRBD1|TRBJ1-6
TGTGCCAGCAGCGGGGGGACAGGGGCGGGTAATTCACCCCTCCACTTT
CASSGGTGAGNSPLHF
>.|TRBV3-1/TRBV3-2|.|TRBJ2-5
TGTGCCAGCAGCCAAAGGCGGGCTGGGGAGACCCAGTACTTC
CASSQRRAGETQYF
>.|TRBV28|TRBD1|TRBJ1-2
TGTGCCAGCAGTTCTAACCCCAAGGGACAGGGGTTTTTGAGAAATGGCTACACCTTC
CASSSNPKGQGFLRNGYTF
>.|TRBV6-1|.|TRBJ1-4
TGTGCCAGCAGTGACAGGGGTGCAACTAATGAAAAACTGTTTTTT
CASSDRGATNEKLFF
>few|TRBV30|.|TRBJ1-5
TGTGCCTGGAGTGTAGGGTCAGGGAATCAGCCCCAGCATTTT
CAWSVGSGNQPQHF
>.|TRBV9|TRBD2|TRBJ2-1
TGTGCCAGCAGCACTAGCGGGAATTCCTACAATGAGCAGTTCTTC
CASSTSGNSYNEQFF
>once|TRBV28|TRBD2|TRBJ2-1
TGTGCCAGCAGGTCCGGGACTAGCGGGGGCTACAATGAGCAGTTCTTC
CASRSGTSGGYNEQFF
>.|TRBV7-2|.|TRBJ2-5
TGTGCCAGCAGCTTAGGTAGATTACAAGAGACCCAGTACTTC
CASSLGRLQETQYF
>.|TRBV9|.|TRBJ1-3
TGTGCCAGCAGCGTTCTCGCAGGCTCTGGAAACACCATATATTTT
CASSVLAGSGNTIYF
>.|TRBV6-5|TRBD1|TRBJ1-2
TGTGCCAGCAAAGAGACAGGGGGCGATGGCTACACCTTC
CASKETGGDGYTF
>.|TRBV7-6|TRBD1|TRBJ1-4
TGTGCCAGCAGTCCACTAAGAATGACCGGGACAGGGGAGGAAAAACTGTTTTTT
CASSPLRMTGTGEEKLFF
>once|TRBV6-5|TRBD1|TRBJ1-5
TGTGCCAGCAAAGCGGACAGGGACCCAAATCAGCCCCAGCATTTT
CASKADRDPNQPQHF
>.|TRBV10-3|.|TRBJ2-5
TGTGCCAGTGGACTCAACCCTCGGGAGACCCAGTACTTC
CASGLNPRETQYF
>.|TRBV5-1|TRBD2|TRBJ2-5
TGCGCCAGCAGCTCGGGACTAGTCGGTGAGACCCAGTACTTC
CASSSGLVGETQYF
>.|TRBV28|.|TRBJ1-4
TGTGCCAGCAGTTTGGGACGCCGGTCGGGGGAAGGGTTTTTT
CASSLGRRSGEGFF
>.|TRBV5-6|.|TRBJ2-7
TGTGCCAGCAGCAAACTCGACTGGAAAGTGGTCGAGCAGTACTTC
CASSKLDWKVVEQYF
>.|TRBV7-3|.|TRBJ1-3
TGTGCCAGCAGCCTCGGAGCCGAAACTGGAAACACCATATATTTT
CASSLGAETGNTIYF
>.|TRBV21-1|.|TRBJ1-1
TGTGCCAGCAGCACTGGCGGGGGGAACACTGAAGCTTTCTTT
CASSTGGGNTEAFF
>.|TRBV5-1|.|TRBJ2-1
TGCGCCAGCAGCTTGGCGGAGGGGCGCAATGAGCAGTTCTTC
CASSLAEGRNEQFF
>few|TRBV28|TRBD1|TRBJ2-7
TGTGCCAGCAGTTTATCGGGACAGGGGGCGCGTAACGAGCAGTACTTC
CASSLSGQGARNEQYF
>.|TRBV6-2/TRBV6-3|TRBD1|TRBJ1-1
TGTGCCAGCAGTCTAGGGGACAGGCTGAACACTGAAGCTTTCTTT
CASSLGDRLNTEAFF
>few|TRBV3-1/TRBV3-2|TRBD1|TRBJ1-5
TGTGCCAGCAGCCAAGACGTCGGACAGGGAAACAATCATCCCCAGCATTTT
CASSQDVGQGNNHPQHF
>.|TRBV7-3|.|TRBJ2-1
TGTGCCAGCAGCGACTACAGATCTTCCTACAATGAGCAGTTCTTC
CASSDYRSSYNEQFF
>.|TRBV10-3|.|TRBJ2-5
TGTGCCATCAGTGAGACTGCGGGAATGAGAGAGACCCAGTACTTC
CAISETAGMRETQYF